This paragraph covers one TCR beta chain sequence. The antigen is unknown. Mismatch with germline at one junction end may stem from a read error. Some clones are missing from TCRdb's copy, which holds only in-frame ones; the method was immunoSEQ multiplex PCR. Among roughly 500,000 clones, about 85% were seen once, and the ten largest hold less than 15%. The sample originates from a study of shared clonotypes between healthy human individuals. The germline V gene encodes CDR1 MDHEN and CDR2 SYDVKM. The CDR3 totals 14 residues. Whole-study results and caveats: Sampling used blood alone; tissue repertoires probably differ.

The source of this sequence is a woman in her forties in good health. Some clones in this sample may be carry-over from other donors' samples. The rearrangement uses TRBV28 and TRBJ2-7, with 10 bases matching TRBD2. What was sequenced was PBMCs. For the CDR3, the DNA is TGTGCCAGCAGTTTAGGTAGCGGGAGGACCGAGGACAACTTC. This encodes CASSLGSGRTEDNF.